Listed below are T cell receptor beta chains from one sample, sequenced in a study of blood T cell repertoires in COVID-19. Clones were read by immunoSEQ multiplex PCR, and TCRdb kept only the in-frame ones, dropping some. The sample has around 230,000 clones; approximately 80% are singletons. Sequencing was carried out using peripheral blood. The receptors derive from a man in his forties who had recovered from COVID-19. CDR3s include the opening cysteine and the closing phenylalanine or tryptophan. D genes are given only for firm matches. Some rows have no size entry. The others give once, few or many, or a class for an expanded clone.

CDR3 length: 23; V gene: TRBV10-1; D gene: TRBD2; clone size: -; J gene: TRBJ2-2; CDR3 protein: CASSEPGGVGGLLAGVDTGELFF; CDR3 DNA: TGCGCCAGCAGTGAGCCAGGTGGGGTAGGGGGACTACTAGCGGGAGTTGACACCGGGGAGCTGTTTTTT
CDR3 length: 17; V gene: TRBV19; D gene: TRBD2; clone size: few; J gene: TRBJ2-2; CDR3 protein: CASRGPPYAGETGELFF; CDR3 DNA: TGTGCCAGTAGGGGCCCACCTTACGCGGGAGAGACCGGGGAGCTGTTTTTT
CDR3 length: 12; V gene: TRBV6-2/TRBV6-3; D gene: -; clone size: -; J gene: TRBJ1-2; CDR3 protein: CASSSGNYGYTF; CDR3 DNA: TGTGCCAGCAGTTCAGGGAACTATGGCTACACCTTC
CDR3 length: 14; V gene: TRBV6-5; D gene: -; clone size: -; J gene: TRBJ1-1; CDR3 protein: CASSPLGRPTEAFF; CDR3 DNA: TGTGCCAGCAGCCCATTGGGCCGGCCCACTGAAGCTTTCTTT
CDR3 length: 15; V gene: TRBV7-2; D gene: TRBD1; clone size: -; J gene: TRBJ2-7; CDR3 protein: CASSPGTVSSDEQYF; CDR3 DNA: TGTGCCAGCAGCCCCGGGACAGTCTCTTCGGACGAGCAGTACTTC
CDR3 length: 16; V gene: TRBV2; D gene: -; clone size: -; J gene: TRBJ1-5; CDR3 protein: CASSRIQGYSNQPQHF; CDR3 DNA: TGTGCCAGCAGCAGAATACAGGGATATAGCAATCAGCCCCAGCATTTT
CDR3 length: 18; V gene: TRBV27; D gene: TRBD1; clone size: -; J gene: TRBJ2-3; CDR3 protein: CASSLFGGAGGGTDTQYF; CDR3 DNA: TGTGCCAGCAGTTTATTCGGGGGTGCAGGGGGCGGCACAGATACGCAGTATTTT
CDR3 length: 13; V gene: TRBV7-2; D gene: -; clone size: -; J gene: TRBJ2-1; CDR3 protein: CASSPSDYNEQFF; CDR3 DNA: TGTGCCAGCAGTCCTTCAGACTACAATGAGCAGTTCTTC
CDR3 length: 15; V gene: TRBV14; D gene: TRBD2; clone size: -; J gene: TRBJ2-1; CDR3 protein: CASSRAGGSYNEQFF; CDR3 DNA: TGTGCCAGCAGCCGAGCGGGGGGCTCCTACAATGAGCAGTTCTTC
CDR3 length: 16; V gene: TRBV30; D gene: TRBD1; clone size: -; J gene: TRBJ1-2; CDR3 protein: CAWSVTEANRGRGYTF; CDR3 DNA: TGTGCCTGGAGTGTCACGGAAGCGAACAGGGGAAGGGGCTACACCTTC
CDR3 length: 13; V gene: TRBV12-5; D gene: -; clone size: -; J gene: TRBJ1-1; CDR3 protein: CASGLSGALEAFF; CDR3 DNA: TGTGCTAGTGGTTTGAGCGGGGCGTTGGAAGCTTTCTTT
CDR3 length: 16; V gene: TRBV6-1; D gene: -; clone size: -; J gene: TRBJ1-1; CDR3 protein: CASSALTGTMNTEAFF; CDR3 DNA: TGTGCCAGCAGTGCTTTGACAGGTACCATGAACACTGAAGCTTTCTTT
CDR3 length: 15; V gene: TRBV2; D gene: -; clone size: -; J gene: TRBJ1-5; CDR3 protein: CASRDGTPITQPQHF; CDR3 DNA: TGTGCCAGCAGGGACGGGACACCTATTACTCAGCCCCAGCATTTT
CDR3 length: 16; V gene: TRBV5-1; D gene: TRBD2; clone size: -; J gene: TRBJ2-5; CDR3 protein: CASSVVPAGGQETQYF; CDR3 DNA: TGCGCCAGCAGCGTCGTTCCAGCGGGAGGTCAAGAGACCCAGTACTTC
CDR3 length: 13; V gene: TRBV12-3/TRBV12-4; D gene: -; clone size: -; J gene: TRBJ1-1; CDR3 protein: CASSLFGDTEAFF; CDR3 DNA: TGTGCCAGCAGTTTGTTCGGGGACACTGAAGCTTTCTTT
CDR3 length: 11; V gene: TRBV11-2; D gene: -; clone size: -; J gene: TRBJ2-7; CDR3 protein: CASSSRYEQYF; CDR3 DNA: TGTGCCAGCAGCTCTCGCTACGAGCAGTACTTC
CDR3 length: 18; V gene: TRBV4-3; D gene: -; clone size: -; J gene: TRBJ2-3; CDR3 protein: CASSQGASGGSRTDTQYF; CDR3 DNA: TGCGCCAGCAGCCAAGGGGCCAGTGGAGGCTCCCGCACAGATACGCAGTATTTT
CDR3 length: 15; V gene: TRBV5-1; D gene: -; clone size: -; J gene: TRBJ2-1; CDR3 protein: CASRVGDNTYNEQFF; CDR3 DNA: TGCGCCAGCAGGGTTGGGGACAACACCTACAATGAGCAGTTCTTC
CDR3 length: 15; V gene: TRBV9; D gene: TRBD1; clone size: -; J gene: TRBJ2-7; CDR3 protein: CASSKGGQGLGEQYF; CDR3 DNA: TGTGCCAGCAGCAAGGGGGGACAGGGTTTGGGCGAGCAGTACTTC
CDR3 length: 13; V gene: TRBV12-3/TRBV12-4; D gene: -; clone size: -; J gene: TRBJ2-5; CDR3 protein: CASSSGLIITQYF; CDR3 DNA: TGTGCCAGCAGTTCGGGGTTAATCATCACCCAGTACTTC
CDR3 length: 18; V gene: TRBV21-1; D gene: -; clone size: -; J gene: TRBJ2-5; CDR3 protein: CASSTKPPTGAPIETQYF; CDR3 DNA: TGTGCCAGCAGCACTAAACCACCCACGGGAGCCCCCATTGAGACCCAGTACTTC
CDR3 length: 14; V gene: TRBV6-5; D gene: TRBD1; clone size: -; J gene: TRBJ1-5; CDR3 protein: CASSYRDRVEPQHF; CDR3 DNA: TGTGCCAGCAGTTACCGGGACAGGGTTGAGCCCCAGCATTTT
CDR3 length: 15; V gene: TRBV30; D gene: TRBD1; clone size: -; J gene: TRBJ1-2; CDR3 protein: CAWSYRTGFNYGYTF; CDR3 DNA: TGTGCCTGGAGTTACCGGACAGGGTTTAACTATGGCTACACCTTC
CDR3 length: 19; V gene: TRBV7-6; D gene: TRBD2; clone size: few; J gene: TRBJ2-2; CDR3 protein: CASSLDRSAGLAKSGELFF; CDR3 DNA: TGTGCCAGCAGCTTAGATAGGTCCGCTGGACTAGCCAAATCCGGGGAGCTGTTTTTT
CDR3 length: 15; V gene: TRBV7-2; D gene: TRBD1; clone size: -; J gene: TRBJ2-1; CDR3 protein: CASSLRQGAYNEQFF; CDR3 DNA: TGTGCCAGCAGCCTGAGACAGGGGGCCTACAATGAGCAGTTCTTC
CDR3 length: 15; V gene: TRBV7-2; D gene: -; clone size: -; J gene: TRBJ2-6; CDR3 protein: CASSFRVSGANVLTF; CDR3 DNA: TGTGCCAGCAGCTTCAGGGTCTCTGGGGCCAACGTCCTGACTTTC
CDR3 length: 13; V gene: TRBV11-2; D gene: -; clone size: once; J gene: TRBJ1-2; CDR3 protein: CASSFTVSYGYTF; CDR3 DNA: TGTGCCAGCAGCTTTACAGTATCCTATGGCTACACCTTC
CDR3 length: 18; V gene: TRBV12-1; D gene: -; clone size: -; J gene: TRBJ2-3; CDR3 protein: CASSFGPSGRGFTDTQYF; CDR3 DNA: TGTGCCAGCAGCTTTGGGCCAAGTGGGCGGGGATTCACGGATACGCAGTATTTT
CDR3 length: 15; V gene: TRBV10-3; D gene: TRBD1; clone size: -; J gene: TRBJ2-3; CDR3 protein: CAISDSRGQTDTQYF; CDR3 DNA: TGTGCCATCAGTGACTCCAGGGGGCAGACAGATACGCAGTATTTT
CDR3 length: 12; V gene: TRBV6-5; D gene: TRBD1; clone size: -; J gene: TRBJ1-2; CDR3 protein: CATQGVNYGYTF; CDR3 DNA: TGTGCCACCCAGGGGGTTAACTATGGCTACACCTTC
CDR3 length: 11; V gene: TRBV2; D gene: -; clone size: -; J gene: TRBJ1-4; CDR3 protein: CASTQNEKLFF; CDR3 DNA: TGTGCCAGCACCCAAAATGAAAAACTGTTTTTT
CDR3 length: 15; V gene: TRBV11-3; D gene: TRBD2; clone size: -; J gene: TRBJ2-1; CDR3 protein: CASSLRTSGVREQFF; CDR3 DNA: TGTGCCAGCAGCTTACGGACTAGCGGCGTCCGAGAGCAGTTCTTC
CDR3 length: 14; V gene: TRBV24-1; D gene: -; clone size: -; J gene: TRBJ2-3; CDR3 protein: CATSDFPGPDTQYF; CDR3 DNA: TGTGCCACCAGTGATTTCCCAGGGCCAGATACGCAGTATTTT
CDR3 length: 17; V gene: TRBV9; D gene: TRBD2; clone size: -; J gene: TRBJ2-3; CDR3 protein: CASSSQPLAGATDTQYF; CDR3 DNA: TGTGCCAGCAGCTCCCAACCACTAGCGGGAGCCACAGATACGCAGTATTTT
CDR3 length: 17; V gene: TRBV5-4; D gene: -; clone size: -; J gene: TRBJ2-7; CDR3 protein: CASSLAPGAVEGDKQYF; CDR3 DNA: TGTGCCAGCAGCTTGGCCCCTGGAGCGGTGGAAGGTGACAAGCAGTACTTC
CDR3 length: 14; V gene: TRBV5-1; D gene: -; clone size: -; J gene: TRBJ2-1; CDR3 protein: CASSLEIAANEQFF; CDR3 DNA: TGCGCCAGCAGCTTGGAGATAGCTGCCAATGAGCAGTTCTTC
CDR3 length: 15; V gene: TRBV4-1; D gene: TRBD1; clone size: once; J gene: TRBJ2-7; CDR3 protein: CASSQLDREPYEQYF; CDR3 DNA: TGCGCCAGCAGCCAATTGGACAGGGAGCCCTACGAGCAGTACTTC
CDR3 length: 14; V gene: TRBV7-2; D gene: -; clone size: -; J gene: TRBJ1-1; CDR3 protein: CASSLDGGVAEAFF; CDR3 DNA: TGTGCCAGCAGCTTAGACGGGGGAGTAGCTGAAGCTTTCTTT
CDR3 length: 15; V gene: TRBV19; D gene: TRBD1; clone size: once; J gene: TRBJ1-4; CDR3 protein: CASSARQGGGEKLFF; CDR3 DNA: TGTGCCAGTAGTGCTCGACAGGGAGGCGGTGAAAAACTGTTTTTT
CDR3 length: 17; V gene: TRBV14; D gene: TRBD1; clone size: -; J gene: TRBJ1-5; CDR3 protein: CASSQGWDRGSNQPQHF; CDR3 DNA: TGTGCCAGCAGCCAAGGATGGGACAGGGGTAGCAATCAGCCCCAGCATTTT
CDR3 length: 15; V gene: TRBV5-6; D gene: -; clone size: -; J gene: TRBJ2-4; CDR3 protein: CASSYLRRGKNIQYF; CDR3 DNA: TGTGCCAGCAGCTACCTACGGCGGGGCAAAAACATTCAGTACTTC
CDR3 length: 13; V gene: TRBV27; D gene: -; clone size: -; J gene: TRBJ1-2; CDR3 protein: CASSLEGSYGYTF; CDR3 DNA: TGTGCCAGCAGTTTAGAGGGTAGCTATGGCTACACCTTC
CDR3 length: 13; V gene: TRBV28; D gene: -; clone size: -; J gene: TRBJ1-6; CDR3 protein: CASTRGLGSPLHF; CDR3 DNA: TGTGCCAGCACCCGAGGGTTGGGATCACCCCTCCACTTT
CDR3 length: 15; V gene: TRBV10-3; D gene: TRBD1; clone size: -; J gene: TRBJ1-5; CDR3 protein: CAISDEGQRNQPQHF; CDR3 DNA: TGTGCCATCAGTGACGAGGGACAGCGCAATCAGCCCCAGCATTTT
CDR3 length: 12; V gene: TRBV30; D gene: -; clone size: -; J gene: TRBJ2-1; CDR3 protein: CACLKGYNEQFF; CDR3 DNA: TGTGCCTGCTTAAAGGGGTACAATGAGCAGTTCTTC
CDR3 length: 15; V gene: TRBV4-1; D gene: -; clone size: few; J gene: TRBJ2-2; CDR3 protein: CASSQVTGLAGELFF; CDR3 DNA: TGCGCCAGCAGCCAAGTGACGGGATTAGCCGGGGAGCTGTTTTTT
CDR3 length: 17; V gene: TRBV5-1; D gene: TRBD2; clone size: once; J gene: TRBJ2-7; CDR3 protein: CASSPGLFRGSSYEQYF; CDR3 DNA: TGCGCCAGCAGCCCCGGTTTGTTTCGCGGGAGCTCCTACGAGCAGTACTTC
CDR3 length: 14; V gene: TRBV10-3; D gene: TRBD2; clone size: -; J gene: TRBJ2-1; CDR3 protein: CAISTAGAYNEQFF; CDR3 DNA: TGTGCCATCAGTACAGCGGGGGCCTACAATGAGCAGTTCTTC
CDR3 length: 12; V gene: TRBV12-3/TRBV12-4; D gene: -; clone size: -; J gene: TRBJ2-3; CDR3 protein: CASSFGTDTQYF; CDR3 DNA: TGTGCCAGCAGTTTCGGCACAGATACGCAGTATTTT
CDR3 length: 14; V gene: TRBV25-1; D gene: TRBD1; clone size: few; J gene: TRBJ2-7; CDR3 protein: CASSRQGSSYEQYF; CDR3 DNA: TGTGCCAGCAGTCGACAGGGGAGCTCCTACGAGCAGTACTTC
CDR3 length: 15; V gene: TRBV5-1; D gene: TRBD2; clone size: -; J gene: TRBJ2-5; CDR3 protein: CASSALAGGQETQYF; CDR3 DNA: TGCGCCAGCAGCGCACTAGCGGGGGGACAAGAGACCCAGTACTTC
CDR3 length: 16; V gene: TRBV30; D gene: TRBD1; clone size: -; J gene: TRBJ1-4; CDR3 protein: CAWNGRRTPGQEKLFF; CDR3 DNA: TGTGCCTGGAACGGCCGAAGGACCCCGGGACAGGAAAAACTGTTTTTT
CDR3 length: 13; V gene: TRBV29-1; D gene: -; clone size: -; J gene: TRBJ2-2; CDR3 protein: CSVGTSWAGELFF; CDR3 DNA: TGCAGCGTTGGGACTTCCTGGGCCGGGGAGCTGTTTTTT
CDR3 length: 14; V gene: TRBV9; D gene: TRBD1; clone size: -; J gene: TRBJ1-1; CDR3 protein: CASSPGTGGTEAFF; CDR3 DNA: TGTGCCAGCAGCCCCGGGACAGGGGGCACTGAAGCTTTCTTT
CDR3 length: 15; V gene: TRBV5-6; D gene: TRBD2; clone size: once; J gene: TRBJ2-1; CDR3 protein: CASSLILAVYNEQFF; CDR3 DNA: TGTGCCAGCAGCTTGATACTAGCGGTTTACAATGAGCAGTTCTTC
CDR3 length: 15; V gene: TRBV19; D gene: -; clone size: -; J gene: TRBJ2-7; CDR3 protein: CASSPRIASSYEQYF; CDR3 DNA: TGTGCCAGTAGTCCTAGGATCGCCAGCTCCTACGAGCAGTACTTC
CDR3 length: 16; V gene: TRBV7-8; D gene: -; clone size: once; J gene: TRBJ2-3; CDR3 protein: CASSLGPSEDTDTQYF; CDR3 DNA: TGTGCCAGCAGCTTAGGCCCTAGCGAAGACACAGATACGCAGTATTTT
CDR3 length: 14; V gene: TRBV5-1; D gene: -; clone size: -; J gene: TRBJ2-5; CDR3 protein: CASSLGPSQETQYF; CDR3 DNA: TGCGCCAGCAGCTTGGGTCCCTCTCAAGAGACCCAGTACTTC
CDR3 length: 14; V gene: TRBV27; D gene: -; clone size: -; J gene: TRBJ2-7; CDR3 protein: CASSSRGTPGEQYF; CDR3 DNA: TGTGCCAGCAGTTCACGGGGGACTCCGGGTGAGCAGTACTTC
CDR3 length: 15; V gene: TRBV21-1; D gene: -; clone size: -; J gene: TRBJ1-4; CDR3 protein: CASSARTGIWEKLFF; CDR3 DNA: TGTGCCAGCAGCGCCCGAACAGGGATCTGGGAAAAACTGTTTTTT